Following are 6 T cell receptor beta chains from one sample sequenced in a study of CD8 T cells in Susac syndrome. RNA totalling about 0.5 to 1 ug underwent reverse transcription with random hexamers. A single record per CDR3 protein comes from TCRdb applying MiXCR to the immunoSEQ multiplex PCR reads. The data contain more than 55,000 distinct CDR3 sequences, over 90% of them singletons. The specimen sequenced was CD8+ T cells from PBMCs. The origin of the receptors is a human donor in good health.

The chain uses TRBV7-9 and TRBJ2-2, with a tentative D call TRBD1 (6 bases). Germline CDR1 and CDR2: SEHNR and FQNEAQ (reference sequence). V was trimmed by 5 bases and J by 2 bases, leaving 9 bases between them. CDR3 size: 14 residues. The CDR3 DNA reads TGTGCCAGCAGCCGGACAGAAAACACCGGGGAGCTGTTTTTT. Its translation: CASSRTENTGELFF.

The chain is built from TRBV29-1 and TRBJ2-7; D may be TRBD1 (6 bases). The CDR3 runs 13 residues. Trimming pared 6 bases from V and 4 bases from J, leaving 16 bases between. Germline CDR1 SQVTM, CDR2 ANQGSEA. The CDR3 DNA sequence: TGCAGCGTGGCCCTACAGGGCCTTTACGAGCAGTACTTC. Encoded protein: CSVALQGLYEQYF.

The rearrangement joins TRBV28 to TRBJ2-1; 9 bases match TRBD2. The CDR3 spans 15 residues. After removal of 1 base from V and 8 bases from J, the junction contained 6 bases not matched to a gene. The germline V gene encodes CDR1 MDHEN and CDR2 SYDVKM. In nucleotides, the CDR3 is TGTGCCAGCAGTTTATATGGCGGGGGGGCTGATGAGCAGTTCTTC. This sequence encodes CASSLYGGGADEQFF. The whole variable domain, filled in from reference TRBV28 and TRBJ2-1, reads DVKVTQSSRYLVKRTGEKVFLECVQDMDHENMFWYRQDPGLGLRLIYFSYDVKMKEKGDIPEGYSVSREKKERFSLILESASTNQTSMYLCASSLYGGGADEQFFGPGTRLTVL.

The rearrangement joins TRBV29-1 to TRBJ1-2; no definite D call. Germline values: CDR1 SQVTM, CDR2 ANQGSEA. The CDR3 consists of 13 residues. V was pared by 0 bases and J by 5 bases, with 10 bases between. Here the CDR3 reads CSVEERHGYGYTF. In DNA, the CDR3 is TGCAGCGTTGAAGAAAGGCACGGGTATGGCTACACCTTC.

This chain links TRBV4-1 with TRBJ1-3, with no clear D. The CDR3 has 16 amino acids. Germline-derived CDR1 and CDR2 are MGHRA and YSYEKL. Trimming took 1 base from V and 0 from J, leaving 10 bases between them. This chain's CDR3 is CASSQVSPSSGNTIYF. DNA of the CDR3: TGCGCCAGCAGCCAAGTTTCACCCAGCTCTGGAAACACCATATATTTT.

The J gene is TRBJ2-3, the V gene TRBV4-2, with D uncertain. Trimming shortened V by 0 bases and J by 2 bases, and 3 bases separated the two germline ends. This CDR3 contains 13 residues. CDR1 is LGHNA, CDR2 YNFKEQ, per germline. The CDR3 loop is CASSQDLTDTQYF. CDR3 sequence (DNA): TGTGCCAGCAGCCAAGATCTCACAGATACGCAGTATTTT.